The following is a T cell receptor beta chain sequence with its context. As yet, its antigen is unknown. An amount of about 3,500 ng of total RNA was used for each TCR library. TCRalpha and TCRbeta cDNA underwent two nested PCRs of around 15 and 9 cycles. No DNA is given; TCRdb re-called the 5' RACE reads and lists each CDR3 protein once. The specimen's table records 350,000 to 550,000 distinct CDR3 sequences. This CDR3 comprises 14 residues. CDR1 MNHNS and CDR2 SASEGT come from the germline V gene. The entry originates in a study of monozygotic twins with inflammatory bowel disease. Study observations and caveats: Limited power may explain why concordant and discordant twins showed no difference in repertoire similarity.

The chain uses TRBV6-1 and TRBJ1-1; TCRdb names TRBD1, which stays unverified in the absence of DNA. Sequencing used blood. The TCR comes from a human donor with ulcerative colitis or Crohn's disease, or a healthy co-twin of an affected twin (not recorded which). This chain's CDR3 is CASSPRQGGFEAFF.